Sequencing of this T cell receptor (beta chain) was carried out in a study of T cells in Graves' hyperthyroidism and ophthalmopathy. This clonotype was picked up many times. The V and J ends lost 5 bases and 13 bases respectively, with 19 bases between them. Germline V gene data show CDR1 as KGHDR and CDR2 as SFDVKD. This CDR3 region has 13 residues. TCR beta CDR3 region amplification was performed from RNA transcripts. HTBI primers were the set used in a first-round RT-PCR of the TCR CDR3. Via MiXCR, TCRdb re-called the multiplex PCR reads, giving one row per CDR3 protein. Of about 840,000 distinct CDR3 sequences listed, about two fifths were seen once; the top ten hold 8.9%. Exclusions: uncontrolled infection, other autoimmune disease, pregnancy, lactation.

The V gene is TRBV24-1, the J gene TRBJ1-2, with D possibly matching TRBD1 (6 bases). Material for sequencing was blood. This sequence originates from a young man with Graves' hyperthyroidism. The CDR3 region is CATSGLPGGGSTF. CDR3 in DNA: TGTGCCACCAGTGGGCTCCCGGGGGGCGGAAGCACCTTC.